Each of the 24 T cell receptor beta chains below was sequenced from the same sample in a study of identical twins. MiXCR, applied by TCRdb to the 5' RACE reads, yields one record per CDR3 protein. The data show 400,000 to 550,000 distinct CDR3 sequences, with around 20% seen just once and 0.75% to 0.95% held by the top ten. This sample also belongs to another study, concerning T cells expressing NK-cell markers.

The sample consisted of CD4+ T cells sorted from blood. The receptors were gathered from a woman between 18 and 29 years old in good health.

This clonotype was counted only a few times. This chain links TRBV27 with TRBJ1-1; possible D gene TRBD1, 6 bases. Trimming stripped 7 bases from V and 10 bases from J, with 22 bases between. This CDR3 is built from 14 residues. Germline CDR1 is MNHEY and CDR2 is SMNVEV (reference sequence). The chain's CDR3 is CASILRAGGGLAFF. For the CDR3, the DNA is TGTGCCAGCATCTTAAGGGCCGGAGGGGGGTTAGCTTTCTTT.

Written as DNA, the CDR3 is TGTGCCATCAGTGAGAAATTGGTTGACATTCAGTACTTC. The encoded protein is CAISEKLVDIQYF. The gene calls are TRBV10-3 and TRBJ2-4; D ambiguous. CDR1 and CDR2 from the germline V gene are ENHRY and SYGVKD. The V and J ends lost 2 bases and 8 bases respectively, with 10 bases between them. The CDR3 extends over 13 amino acids.

The chain joins TRBV5-1 to TRBJ2-3; D is perhaps TRBD2 (5 bases). The germline V and J ends were trimmed by 0 bases and 3 bases, with 14 bases remaining between them. Germline V gene sequence: CDR1 SGHRS, CDR2 YFSETQ. The CDR3 runs 16 residues. The CDR3 DNA reads as TGCGCCAGCAGCTTGGGACTGGGAGTAGGGACAGATACGCAGTATTTT. Residues: CASSLGLGVGTDTQYF.

This chain links TRBV5-1 with TRBJ2-2, with 7 bases fitting TRBD1. CDR3 length: 16 amino acids. From germline, CDR1 is SGHRS and CDR2 YFSETQ. V lost 6 bases and J lost 5; bases outside the gene matches: 13. The CDR3 bases are TGCGCCAGCACGACAGGGCCAAGAGGATCTACCGGGGAGCTGTTTTTT. Residues: CASTTGPRGSTGELFF.

Written as DNA, the CDR3 is TGCGCCAGCAGCTCGTACGGGGCTTCCTCCTCTGGGGCCAACGTCCTGACTTTC. Translation gives CASSSYGASSSGANVLTF. The chain carries TRBV5-1 and TRBJ2-6, with D tentatively TRBD1 or TRBD2 (5 bases each). V was trimmed by 3 bases and J by 0 bases, leaving 16 bases between them. Germline lookup yields CDR1 SGHRS and CDR2 YFSETQ. This CDR3 has 18 amino acids. The complete variable domain, with remaining parts taken from reference TRBV5-1 and TRBJ2-6, reads KAGVTQTPRYLIKTRGQQVTLSCSPISGHRSVSWYQQTPGQGLQFLFEYFSETQRNKGNFPGRFSGRQFSNSRSEMNVSTLELGDSALYLCASSSYGASSSGANVLTFGAGSRLTVL.

The chain employs TRBV4-3 and TRBJ2-1, with 8 bases fitting TRBD2. The CDR3 length is 15 residues. With 0 bases clipped from V and 7 bases from J, the junction kept 5 bases outside the gene matches. Germline V gene sequence: CDR1 LGHNA, CDR2 YSLEER. The CDR3 coding sequence is TGCGCCAGCAGCCAAGAGAGACTAGCGCGGAATGAGCAGTTCTTC. This codes for CASSQERLARNEQFF.

This clonotype was detected only a few times. This sequence joins TRBV15 and TRBJ1-6; D not resolved. Trimming cost V 4 bases and J 6 bases, with 7 bases left between them. The germline V gene encodes CDR1 LNHNV and CDR2 YYDKDF (reference sequence). The CDR3 length is 13 residues. CDR3 sequence reads: CATSNGPNSPLHF. The CDR3 nucleotides read TGTGCCACCAGCAATGGACCTAATTCACCCCTCCACTTT.

This clonotype showed up just a few times. The rearrangement links TRBV20-1 to TRBJ2-7; no definite D call. Germline assignment: CDR1 DFQATT and CDR2 SNEGSKA (reference sequence). V was cut by 4 bases and J by 0 bases, with 13 bases left in between. The CDR3 is made up of 14 amino acids. The CDR3 nucleotides are TGCAGTGCTACCTTTGGGTCCCACTCCTACGAGCAGTACTTC. It specifies CSATFGSHSYEQYF.

This chain joins TRBV4-2 and TRBJ2-6, with 7 positions matching TRBD1. The CDR3 extends over 22 amino acids. Trimming took 4 bases from V and 0 from J; bases not matched to a gene: 21. Germline loops: CDR1 LGHNA, CDR2 YNFKEQ. CDR3 DNA: TGTGCCAGCAGCCTCACACCGGGACAGCCCCTGATTACGAGCTCTGGGGCCAACGTCCTGACTTTC. Its protein product is CASSLTPGQPLITSSGANVLTF.

This chain connects TRBV30 to TRBJ2-7; no firm D call. Germline V gene lookup returns CDR1 GTSNPN and CDR2 SVGIG (reference sequence). The CDR3 is made up of 13 amino acids. Trimming stripped 4 bases from V and 2 bases from J, with 12 bases between. The CDR3 coding sequence is TGTGCCTGGACCAGAGCGCCGACCTACGAGCAGTACTTC. This gives the protein CAWTRAPTYEQYF.

The sample holds many counts of this clonotype. The chain employs TRBV20-1 and TRBJ2-3; 9 bases are shared with TRBD1. CDR1 and CDR2 (germline): DFQATT, SNEGSKA (reference sequence). The CDR3 is 13 residues long. The V gene end was trimmed by 6 bases and the J gene end by 1 base; junction bases not matched to a gene: 2. CDR3 coding DNA: TGCAGTGCGCACAGGGGGCGCACAGATACGCAGTATTTT. It is translated as CSAHRGRTDTQYF.

This chain links TRBV27 with TRBJ2-3, with D tentatively TRBD2 (6 bases). CDR1 is MNHEY, CDR2 SMNVEV, per germline (reference sequence). Trimming pared 6 bases from V and 8 bases from J, leaving 15 bases between. The CDR3 runs 13 residues. The CDR3 is CASRWGLEGTQYF. The CDR3 nucleotides read TGTGCCAGCAGGTGGGGACTTGAGGGTACGCAGTATTTT.

This clonotype was seen only once. The V gene is TRBV6-5, the J gene TRBJ2-3; possible D gene TRBD1, 8 bases. The germline V and J ends were trimmed by 4 bases and 2 bases, with 16 bases remaining between them. The CDR3 has 16 amino acids. Germline lookup yields CDR1 MNHEY and CDR2 SVGAGI. CDR3 DNA sequence: TGTGCCAGCAGTTCCCCACAGGGGGGGCACACAGATACGCAGTATTTT. It encodes CASSSPQGGHTDTQYF.

This chain links TRBV20-1 with TRBJ2-7; TRBD2 might be the D (7 bases). V was clipped by 5 bases and J by 5 bases, with 10 bases between them. CDR1 is DFQATT and CDR2 is SNEGSKA in the germline V gene (reference sequence). The CDR3 extends over 11 amino acids. CDR3 residues: CSAGGGHEQYF. Written as DNA, the CDR3 is TGCAGTGCTGGGGGGGGCCACGAGCAGTACTTC.

This chain joins TRBV11-1 and TRBJ2-5; 15 nucleotides agree with TRBD2. This CDR3 comprises 18 residues. V lost 5 bases, J lost 3 bases, and 10 bases stayed unmatched. The germline V gene has CDR1 SGHAT and CDR2 FQDESV (reference sequence). The CDR3 DNA sequence: TGTGCCAGCAGCCTCAAGTTCGGGACTAGCGGGAGGAAAGAGACCCAGTACTTC. It encodes CASSLKFGTSGRKETQYF.

The table lists this clonotype with a few counts. The chain recombines TRBV29-1 with TRBJ1-1, with D perhaps matching TRBD1 (5 bases). The CDR3 is 12 residues long. V was shortened by 7 bases and J by 8 bases, with 17 bases between the two germline ends. Germline CDR1 and CDR2: SQVTM and ANQGSEA. The CDR3 bases are TGCAGCGCAAATCAGGGTCCGGAGGAAGCTTTCTTT. As protein: CSANQGPEEAFF.

The chain links TRBV7-9 to TRBJ2-1; D unclear. Trimming cost V 1 base and J 0 bases, with 13 bases left between them. Germline V gives CDR1 SEHNR, CDR2 FQNEAQ (reference sequence). This CDR3 contains 17 residues. DNA of the CDR3: TGTGCCAGCAGCTTAGTGGCGCGGTCTTACTCCTACAATGAGCAGTTCTTC. Protein: CASSLVARSYSYNEQFF.

This clonotype was seen a handful of times. This rearrangement joins TRBV15 to TRBJ2-1; D is unclear. The CDR3 has 11 residues. V was clipped by 1 base and J by 9 bases, with 4 bases between them. Germline loops: CDR1 LNHNV, CDR2 YYDKDF (reference sequence). This CDR3 reads CATSRVGEQFF. The DNA of the CDR3 is TGTGCCACCAGCAGAGTAGGTGAGCAGTTCTTC.

In its sample, this clonotype was seen a few times. This chain links TRBV4-1 with TRBJ1-3; D ambiguous. V lost 0 bases and J lost 2, with 8 bases in between. This CDR3 comprises 15 residues. Per the germline V gene, CDR1 is MGHRA and CDR2 is YSYEKL. In DNA, the CDR3 is TGCGCCAGCAGCCAAGAAGAGATCCCTGGAAACACCATATATTTT. This codes for CASSQEEIPGNTIYF.

The V call is TRBV12-3 or TRBV12-4, the J call TRBJ2-1; the D gene is possibly TRBD2 (6 bases). The V gene lost 7 bases and the J gene lost 4 bases, with 14 bases spanning the gap. This CDR3 is built from 14 residues. The DNA of the CDR3 is TGTGCCAGCACCGGGACTCGACCTTACAATGAGCAGTTCTTC. Amino acid sequence: CASTGTRPYNEQFF.

The chain combines TRBV7-9 with TRBJ2-5; 10 nucleotides agree with TRBD2. The CDR3 is 16 amino acids. Germline V gene data show CDR1 as SEHNR and CDR2 as FQNEAQ (reference sequence). J lost 5 bases, V lost 5 bases, and 11 bases had no gene match. The CDR3 loop is CASSQLAGIRGETQYF. DNA for the CDR3: TGTGCCAGCAGCCAACTAGCGGGGATACGTGGGGAGACCCAGTACTTC.

Remarks on this clonotype: One end of the junction is discordant with germline, which a read error may explain. This chain connects TRBV5-1 to TRBJ2-1, with 9 bases identical to TRBD2. Germline V gene data show CDR1 as SGHRS and CDR2 as YFSETQ. The CDR3 runs to 15 residues. The CDR3 DNA sequence: TGCGTCAGCAGCCTCATGGCGGGAGGGTCAAATGAGCAGTTCTTC. This codes for CVSSLMAGGSNEQFF.

This clonotype was seen more than once but under ten times. The rearrangement joins TRBV12-3 or TRBV12-4 to TRBJ2-7, with a possible D match to TRBD1 (6 bases). CDR3 length: 12 residues. V was pared by 6 bases and J by 7 bases, with 13 bases between. The CDR3 here is CASRGQIGEQYF. In DNA form, the CDR3 reads TGTGCCAGCAGGGGACAAATCGGAGAGCAGTACTTC.

The DNA of the CDR3 is TGTGCCAGCAGTCCCCGGGGAGTTAATCAGCCCCAGCATTTT. This codes for CASSPRGVNQPQHF. The chain uses TRBV12-3 or TRBV12-4 and TRBJ1-5; D is unclear. V lost 5 bases, J lost 4 bases, and 12 bases lay in between. The CDR3 runs 14 residues.